Included here is one TCR beta chain sequence, with context. Antigen unknown. The sample is drawn from a study of cytomegalovirus exposure and HLA in healthy donors. Study-wide findings and caveats: Rarity marked most TCR sequences, yet some public TCRs occurred in many donors.

The PCR employed 60 Vbeta primers together with 13 Jbeta primers. Profiling relied on immunoSEQ multiplex PCR, and the TCRdb table lists in-frame clones only, not all of them. The sample gives roughly 160,000 clones, 65% to 90% of which show up once; over 8.5% is in the top ten. The receptor was isolated from a middle-aged man in good health and CMV-seropositive. Input material: PBMCs.

The CDR3 DNA is TGTGCCAGCAGCCAGACGAGGAGCGAGCAGTACTTC. It specifies CASSQTRSEQYF. The chain uses TRBV14 and TRBJ2-7; no definite D call. V lost 3 bases and J 6 bases, leaving 9 bases between the germline ends. CDR3 length: 12 amino acids. The germline V gene has CDR1 SGHDN and CDR2 FVKESK.